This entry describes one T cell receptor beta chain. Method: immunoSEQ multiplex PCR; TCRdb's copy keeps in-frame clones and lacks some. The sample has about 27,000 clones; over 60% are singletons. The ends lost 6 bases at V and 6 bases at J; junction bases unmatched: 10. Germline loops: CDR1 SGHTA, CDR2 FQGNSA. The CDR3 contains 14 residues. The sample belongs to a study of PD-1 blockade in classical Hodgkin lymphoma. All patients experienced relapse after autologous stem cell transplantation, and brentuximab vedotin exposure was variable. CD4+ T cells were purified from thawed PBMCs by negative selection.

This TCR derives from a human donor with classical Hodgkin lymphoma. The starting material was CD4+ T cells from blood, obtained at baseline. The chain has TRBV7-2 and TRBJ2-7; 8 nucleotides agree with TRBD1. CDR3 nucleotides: TGTGCCAGCAGGACGGGGACAGGTCATAGCGAGCAGTACTTC. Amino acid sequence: CASRTGTGHSEQYF.